These 15 T cell receptor beta chains were all obtained from the same sample, sequenced in a study of HIV-infected patients and healthy controls. Roughly three months, about 14 weeks, into antiretroviral therapy, follow-up blood was collected. All unsorted peripheral T cells were captured because whole blood was used without fractionation. Alpha and beta constant-region primers primed reverse transcription of around 550 ng RNA. Each of the alpha and beta chains got its own library through chain-specific third strand synthesis with indices. TCRdb itself ran the 5' RACE reads through MiXCR, one entry per CDR3 protein. The sample includes roughly 3,900 distinct CDR3 sequences, less than 8.5% seen only once; the top ten take about 18%. Source: blood, taken during antiretroviral therapy. The receptors were gathered from an adult with HIV infection.

By share of the sample, this clonotype is medium-sized. V is TRBV7-9 and J is TRBJ2-1; D tentatively fits TRBD1 or TRBD2 (5 bases each). Deletions cut 3 bases from V and 4 bases from J, with 13 bases between. CDR3 length: 15 residues. CDR1 is SEHNR and CDR2 is FQNEAQ in the germline V gene (reference sequence). CDR3: CASSFGALLYNEQFF. Written as DNA, the CDR3 is TGTGCCAGCAGCTTCGGGGCACTCCTTTACAATGAGCAGTTCTTC. Full variable domain (rest looked up from reference TRBV7-9 and TRBJ2-1): DTGVSQNPRHKITKRGQNVTFRCDPISEHNRLYWYRQTLGQGPEFLTYFQNEAQLEKSRLLSDRFSAERPKGSFSTLEIQRTEQGDSAMYLCASSFGALLYNEQFFGPGTRLTVL.

This clonotype has a count of ten or more. J is TRBJ2-1 and V is TRBV5-6; D is ambiguous. V lost 4 bases to trimming and J lost 7 bases, with 21 bases between them. The CDR3 totals 16 residues. Germline lookup yields CDR1 SGHDT and CDR2 YYEEEE. DNA for the CDR3: TGTGCCAGCAGCCACGCAAAAAAGGGAAGAACGAATGAGCAGTTCTTC. Protein product: CASSHAKKGRTNEQFF.

This chain links TRBV10-2 with TRBJ2-3, with a possible D match to TRBD2 (6 bases). Germline-derived CDR1 and CDR2 are WSHSY and SAAADI. Trimming took 3 bases from V and 0 from J, leaving 13 bases between them. This CDR3 is 16 amino acids long. The CDR3 region has the DNA TGCGCCAGCAGTGAATCGAGCGGGTCTAGCACAGATACGCAGTATTTT. Protein: CASSESSGSSTDTQYF.

In its sample, this clonotype was seen many times. V usage is TRBV5-1 and J usage is TRBJ2-6; D gene ambiguous. Germline V lookup: CDR1 SGHRS, CDR2 YFSETQ. The CDR3 contains 16 residues. V lost 4 bases and J lost 4, with 15 bases in between. The CDR3 region is CASSPSLLEGANVLTF. Written as DNA, the CDR3 is TGCGCCAGCAGCCCCTCACTCTTGGAGGGGGCCAACGTCCTGACTTTC.

This clonotype is classed as medium-sized. This sequence joins TRBV6-2 or TRBV6-3 and TRBJ2-5, with D possibly being TRBD1 (6 bases). V gave up 5 bases and J gave up 2 bases, with 6 bases separating them. The CDR3 runs 12 residues. Germline CDR1 reads MNHEY; CDR2 reads SVGEGT. This chain's CDR3 is CASSGQQETQYF. The CDR3 DNA sequence: TGTGCCAGCAGTGGACAGCAAGAGACCCAGTACTTC.

This clonotype is judged medium-sized. The chain couples TRBV19 to TRBJ2-1; TRBD1 agrees at 7 bases. The length of the CDR3 is 16 residues. Losses at the gene ends were 2 bases for V and 2 bases for J; bases not matched to a gene: 6. Germline V CDR1 and CDR2: LNHDA, SQIVND (reference sequence). The CDR3, as DNA: TGTGCCAGTAGTATATGGGCAGGGGGACCCTACAATGAGCAGTTCTTC. Its protein product is CASSIWAGGPYNEQFF.

Many counts were recorded for this clonotype. This clone may be a read error of a much larger clone one base away. This chain links TRBV7-9 with TRBJ1-1; 7 nucleotides line up with TRBD1. This CDR3 has 12 amino acids. Germline CDR1 and CDR2: SEHNR and FQNEAQ (reference sequence). DNA for the CDR3: TGTGCCATCAGCGCCTGGGACAGCGAAGCTTTCTTT. This sequence encodes CAISAWDSEAFF.

This clonotype was seen only a few times. The chain carries TRBV6-5 and TRBJ1-2; a possible D gene is TRBD1 (5 bases). Germline V gives CDR1 MNHEY, CDR2 SVGAGI. The CDR3 covers 15 residues. The germline V and J ends were trimmed by 2 bases and 4 bases, with 14 bases remaining between them. CDR3 region: CASSYRPKGTYGYTF. For the CDR3, the DNA is TGTGCCAGCAGTTACCGGCCGAAGGGGACCTATGGCTACACCTTC.

Ten or more counts support this clonotype. The V gene is TRBV5-1, the J gene TRBJ2-5; the D gene is possibly TRBD2 (6 bases). Trimming removed 1 base at V and 7 bases at J, with 17 bases between. In germline, CDR1 is SGHRS, CDR2 YFSETQ. The CDR3 has 15 amino acids. CDR3 in amino acids: CASSLPEGPAGTQYF. DNA for the CDR3: TGCGCCAGCAGCTTGCCGGAGGGACCCGCGGGGACCCAGTACTTC.

This clonotype is medium-sized within its sample. The V call is TRBV6-2 or TRBV6-3, the J call TRBJ2-7; 8 nucleotides match TRBD1. V gave up 6 bases and J gave up 4 bases; unmatched junction bases: 11. The germline V gene has CDR1 MNHEY and CDR2 SVGEGT. The CDR3 is 15 amino acids. Here the CDR3 DNA reads TGTGCCAGCAGCCCGTACAGGGGGTCCGGATACGAGCAGTACGTC. It yields the protein CASSPYRGSGYEQYV.

Ten or more counts support this clonotype. The chain is built from TRBV20-1 and TRBJ2-1; TRBD1 might be the D (6 bases). The germline V gene has CDR1 DFQATT and CDR2 SNEGSKA (reference sequence). The CDR3 covers 14 residues. V gave up 6 bases and J gave up 6 bases, with 18 bases separating them. The CDR3 sequence: CSAPVFGGFNEQFF. The CDR3 nucleotides are TGCAGTGCCCCCGTTTTTGGGGGCTTCAATGAGCAGTTCTTC.

This chain uses TRBV7-2 with TRBJ2-3; D remains ambiguous. V lost 2 bases, J lost 0 bases, and 9 bases lay in between. Germline-derived CDR1 and CDR2 are SGHTA and FQGNSA. There are 15 residues in the CDR3. The CDR3 spells CASSLFYSSTDTQYF. DNA of the CDR3: TGTGCCAGCAGCTTATTTTACTCAAGCACAGATACGCAGTATTTT.

This clonotype was observed a handful of times. The chain recombines TRBV4-3 with TRBJ1-1, with D perhaps matching TRBD1 (6 bases). The germline CDR1 and CDR2 sequences are LGHNA and YSLEER. The germline V and J ends were trimmed by 0 bases and 7 bases, with 12 bases remaining between them. The CDR3 length is 14 residues. The CDR3 region has the DNA TGCGCCAGCAGCCAAGAAGGGGGGGCGATTGAAGCTTTCTTT. This codes for CASSQEGGAIEAFF.

By share, this clonotype ranks as medium-sized (0.01 to 0.1%). This chain connects TRBV7-9 to TRBJ2-3; D is unresolved. The CDR3 has 13 residues. Germline-derived CDR1 and CDR2 are SEHNR and FQNEAQ (reference sequence). With 5 bases removed from V and 6 bases from J, the gap between germline ends came to 12 bases. The CDR3 reads CASSRAPRDTQYF. As DNA, the CDR3 is TGTGCCAGCAGCCGCGCGCCTCGTGATACGCAGTATTTT. The variable domain in full, with the rest retrieved from reference TRBV7-9 and TRBJ2-3, is DTGVSQNPRHKITKRGQNVTFRCDPISEHNRLYWYRQTLGQGPEFLTYFQNEAQLEKSRLLSDRFSAERPKGSFSTLEIQRTEQGDSAMYLCASSRAPRDTQYFGPGTRLTVL.

This clonotype is categorized as medium-sized. The V and J genes are TRBV7-9 and TRBJ2-3, with D perhaps TRBD2 (6 bases). Trimming left V 5 bases short and J 1 base short, with 16 bases between. Germline V lookup: CDR1 SEHNR, CDR2 FQNEAQ (reference sequence). The CDR3 totals 16 residues. CDR3 residues: CASSQTPGEGTDTQYF. CDR3 in DNA: TGTGCCAGCAGCCAGACCCCCGGGGAGGGCACAGATACGCAGTATTTT.